This TCR beta chain appears in the sequencing data of a study of T cell repertoires in cytomegalovirus infection. The wider study: Selected CMV epitopes included recently identified HLA-C-restricted ones as well as well-studied HLA-B-restricted ones. Public TCR beta signature analysis indicated the presence of both CMV infection and matching HLA type. General study points: CMV-specific HLA-C-restricted TCR beta clonotypes dominated the ex vivo response. Individuals carrying CMV plus the relevant HLA were identified by cumulative frequency of public TCR beta families.

This clonotype came up a few times. Its antigen is unidentified. The CDR3 consists of 17 residues. Losses at the gene ends were 4 bases for V and 0 bases for J; bases not matched to a gene: 9. TCRdb analysed the reads with MiXCR anew, one entry per CDR3 protein. The sample carries approximately 1,000,000 distinct CDR3 sequences, around 30% recorded once. This clonotype originated in a human donor in good health (CMV status not recorded). Some clones in this sample may be carry-over from other donors' samples. The chain links TRBV12-3 or TRBV12-4 to TRBJ1-5; 7 bases match TRBD1. The sequences come from cultured CD8+ T cells from PBMCs, collected from culture after CMV antigen stimulation. The DNA for the CDR3 is TGTGCCAGCAGTTCCGGACAGGCGCCCTATAGCAATCAGCCCCAGCATTTT. Amino acid sequence: CASSSGQAPYSNQPQHF.